This is a list of T cell receptor beta chains from one sample in a study of blood T cells in healthy people across ages. MiXCR, run by TCRdb on the 5' RACE reads, gives a single entry per CDR3 protein. This table holds about 1.5 million distinct CDR3 sequences, around two fifths found once. Input material: blood. The receptors come from a woman under 30 in good health. CDR3s include the opening cysteine and the closing phenylalanine or tryptophan. The order of the fields is V gene, J gene, D gene, clone size, CDR3 protein, CDR3 DNA. The D gene is left open where the match is weak. Part of the rows lack a size; the others show once, few, many or a class for expanded clones.

v_call: TRBV6-5; j_call: TRBJ2-7; d_call: .; clone_size: .; cdr3_aa: CASRRYGTENYEQYF; cdr3_nt: TGTGCCAGCAGGCGATACGGGACGGAGAATTACGAGCAGTACTTC
v_call: TRBV5-5; j_call: TRBJ2-7; d_call: TRBD2; clone_size: few; cdr3_aa: CASSPSLAGGTTAYEQYF; cdr3_nt: TGTGCCAGCAGCCCGAGCCTAGCGGGGGGAACTACAGCCTACGAGCAGTACTTC
v_call: TRBV25-1; j_call: TRBJ1-2; d_call: .; clone_size: .; cdr3_aa: CTSSAAISGYTF; cdr3_nt: TGTACCAGCAGTGCCGCCATTTCGGGCTACACCTTC
v_call: TRBV20-1; j_call: TRBJ2-3; d_call: .; clone_size: .; cdr3_aa: CSARQSSSTDTQCF; cdr3_nt: TGCAGTGCAAGACAGTCCTCTAGCACAGATACGCAGTGTTTT
v_call: TRBV10-3; j_call: TRBJ2-5; d_call: TRBD2; clone_size: .; cdr3_aa: CAISVTSGGPSETQYF; cdr3_nt: TGTGCCATCAGTGTGACTAGCGGGGGGCCCTCAGAGACCCAGTACTTC
v_call: TRBV30; j_call: TRBJ1-5; d_call: TRBD1; clone_size: .; cdr3_aa: CAWSVTGVQPQHF; cdr3_nt: TGTGCCTGGAGTGTAACAGGGGTCCAGCCCCAGCATTTT
v_call: TRBV24-1; j_call: TRBJ2-7; d_call: .; clone_size: .; cdr3_aa: CATSDAQYEQYF; cdr3_nt: TGTGCCACCAGTGATGCTCAATACGAGCAGTACTTC
v_call: TRBV7-9; j_call: TRBJ1-2; d_call: .; clone_size: few; cdr3_aa: CASSATITDGYTF; cdr3_nt: TGTGCCAGCAGCGCAACAATCACGGATGGCTACACCTTC
v_call: TRBV20-1; j_call: TRBJ2-7; d_call: .; clone_size: .; cdr3_aa: CSATPDTHGAYEQYF; cdr3_nt: TGCAGTGCTACGCCGGACACCCACGGGGCCTACGAGCAGTACTTC
v_call: TRBV20-1; j_call: TRBJ2-7; d_call: TRBD1; clone_size: few; cdr3_aa: CSARTFGTGGNEQYF; cdr3_nt: TGCAGTGCTCGCACCTTCGGGACAGGGGGCAACGAGCAGTACTTC
v_call: TRBV27; j_call: TRBJ2-5; d_call: .; clone_size: .; cdr3_aa: CASTRPGTRETQYF; cdr3_nt: TGTGCCAGCACCCGTCCCGGAACACGAGAGACCCAGTACTTC
v_call: TRBV7-9; j_call: TRBJ2-1; d_call: .; clone_size: few; cdr3_aa: CASSFTAGGVNNEQFF; cdr3_nt: TGTGCCAGCAGCTTTACGGCTGGGGGCGTAAACAATGAGCAGTTCTTC
v_call: TRBV28; j_call: TRBJ2-7; d_call: .; clone_size: .; cdr3_aa: CASSLAGPLSYEQYF; cdr3_nt: TGTGCCAGCAGTTTGGCAGGACCACTTTCCTACGAGCAGTACTTC
v_call: TRBV20-1; j_call: TRBJ2-3; d_call: .; clone_size: few; cdr3_aa: CSARAKGSVTDTQYF; cdr3_nt: TGCAGTGCTAGAGCCAAAGGGAGCGTCACAGATACGCAGTATTTT
v_call: TRBV29-1; j_call: TRBJ2-1; d_call: TRBD2; clone_size: .; cdr3_aa: CSVGLSGRALYNEQFF; cdr3_nt: TGCAGCGTTGGCCTTTCCGGGAGGGCCCTCTACAATGAGCAGTTCTTC
v_call: TRBV5-1; j_call: TRBJ1-1; d_call: .; clone_size: .; cdr3_aa: CASSRDISGTEAFF; cdr3_nt: TGCGCCAGCAGCCGGGACATTAGTGGCACTGAAGCTTTCTTT
v_call: TRBV20-1; j_call: TRBJ2-1; d_call: TRBD2; clone_size: few; cdr3_aa: CSARQLAGGGNEQFF; cdr3_nt: TGCAGTGCTAGACAACTAGCGGGAGGGGGAAATGAGCAGTTCTTC
v_call: TRBV2; j_call: TRBJ2-7; d_call: TRBD1; clone_size: few; cdr3_aa: CASNPGTGDYEQYF; cdr3_nt: TGTGCCAGCAATCCCGGGACAGGGGACTACGAGCAGTACTTC
v_call: TRBV11-1; j_call: TRBJ2-3; d_call: .; clone_size: many; cdr3_aa: CASTDIFGDTQYF; cdr3_nt: TGTGCCAGCACCGATATCTTTGGAGATACGCAGTATTTT
v_call: TRBV7-9; j_call: TRBJ2-5; d_call: .; clone_size: few; cdr3_aa: CASSSTPQLRETQYF; cdr3_nt: TGTGCCAGCAGCTCCACGCCCCAGTTAAGAGAGACCCAGTACTTC
v_call: TRBV29-1; j_call: TRBJ2-7; d_call: TRBD2; clone_size: .; cdr3_aa: CSVDRGGGNEQYF; cdr3_nt: TGCAGCGTTGACCGGGGGGGAGGGAACGAGCAGTACTTC
v_call: TRBV6-5; j_call: TRBJ2-3; d_call: .; clone_size: .; cdr3_aa: CASSYLQSTDTQYF; cdr3_nt: TGTGCCAGCAGTTACTTGCAGTCGACAGATACGCAGTATTTT
v_call: TRBV7-2; j_call: TRBJ2-3; d_call: TRBD2; clone_size: many; cdr3_aa: CASSFRGTSLGTQYF; cdr3_nt: TGTGCCAGCAGCTTTAGGGGGACTAGCCTAGGCACGCAGTATTTT
v_call: TRBV4-1; j_call: TRBJ2-1; d_call: .; clone_size: .; cdr3_aa: CASSQQDLVSYNEQFF; cdr3_nt: TGCGCCAGCAGCCAACAGGACCTAGTCTCCTACAATGAGCAGTTCTTC
v_call: TRBV20-1; j_call: TRBJ2-7; d_call: TRBD2; clone_size: .; cdr3_aa: CSAGTSGMTYEQYF; cdr3_nt: TGCAGTGCTGGGACTAGCGGGATGACCTACGAGCAGTACTTC
v_call: TRBV20-1; j_call: TRBJ2-5; d_call: .; clone_size: few; cdr3_aa: CRTKNFSGSGETQYF; cdr3_nt: TGCAGGACCAAAAACTTTTCTGGTTCAGGGGAGACCCAGTACTTC
v_call: TRBV6-2/TRBV6-3; j_call: TRBJ2-7; d_call: .; clone_size: .; cdr3_aa: CASIQPGASYEQYF; cdr3_nt: TGTGCCAGCATTCAGCCGGGGGCTTCCTACGAGCAGTACTTC
v_call: TRBV6-1; j_call: TRBJ2-1; d_call: .; clone_size: .; cdr3_aa: CASRQDGYNEQFF; cdr3_nt: TGTGCCAGCAGGCAGGACGGCTACAATGAGCAGTTCTTC
v_call: TRBV28; j_call: TRBJ1-3; d_call: .; clone_size: .; cdr3_aa: CASSFQTDPLASGNTIYF; cdr3_nt: TGTGCCAGCAGTTTTCAGACGGACCCTCTGGCCTCTGGAAACACCATATATTTT
v_call: TRBV12-3/TRBV12-4; j_call: TRBJ1-2; d_call: .; clone_size: few; cdr3_aa: CASSPTLGSNYGYTF; cdr3_nt: TGTGCCAGCAGCCCAACCCTGGGGTCTAACTATGGCTACACCTTC
v_call: TRBV9; j_call: TRBJ2-5; d_call: .; clone_size: .; cdr3_aa: CASSPGGSSPYNEQYF; cdr3_nt: TGTGCCAGCAGCCCCGGTGGAAGTAGCCCCTACAATGAGCAGTACTTC
v_call: TRBV7-9; j_call: TRBJ2-6; d_call: .; clone_size: few; cdr3_aa: CASDSGANVLTF; cdr3_nt: TGTGCCAGCGACTCTGGGGCCAACGTCCTGACTTTC
v_call: TRBV4-1; j_call: TRBJ2-3; d_call: TRBD2; clone_size: .; cdr3_aa: CASSQTSGGGVDTQYF; cdr3_nt: TGCGCCAGCAGCCAGACTAGCGGGGGGGGTGTGGATACGCAGTATTTT
v_call: TRBV12-3/TRBV12-4; j_call: TRBJ1-5; d_call: TRBD1; clone_size: few; cdr3_aa: CASSQGGAPQHF; cdr3_nt: TGTGCCAGCTCCCAGGGGGGGGCGCCCCAGCATTTT
v_call: TRBV20-1; j_call: TRBJ2-5; d_call: .; clone_size: .; cdr3_aa: CSARGASALGKETQYF; cdr3_nt: TGCAGTGCTAGAGGGGCTAGCGCCCTTGGGAAAGAGACCCAGTACTTC
v_call: TRBV6-5; j_call: TRBJ1-2; d_call: .; clone_size: .; cdr3_aa: CASSYWKDSNYGYTF; cdr3_nt: TGTGCCAGCAGTTACTGGAAAGACAGTAACTATGGCTACACCTTC
v_call: TRBV27; j_call: TRBJ1-6; d_call: .; clone_size: .; cdr3_aa: CASSPATTGPRNPKGTLHF; cdr3_nt: TGTGCCAGCAGCCCGGCAACAACCGGGCCGCGCAATCCGAAGGGGACCCTCCACTTT
v_call: TRBV15; j_call: TRBJ2-3; d_call: TRBD2; clone_size: .; cdr3_aa: CATSRATSGTITDTQYF; cdr3_nt: TGTGCCACCAGCAGAGCGACTAGCGGGACTATCACAGATACGCAGTATTTT
v_call: TRBV19; j_call: TRBJ1-1; d_call: .; clone_size: .; cdr3_aa: CASSIGPSRSTEAFF; cdr3_nt: TGTGCCAGTAGTATAGGACCTTCTAGGAGTACTGAAGCTTTCTTT